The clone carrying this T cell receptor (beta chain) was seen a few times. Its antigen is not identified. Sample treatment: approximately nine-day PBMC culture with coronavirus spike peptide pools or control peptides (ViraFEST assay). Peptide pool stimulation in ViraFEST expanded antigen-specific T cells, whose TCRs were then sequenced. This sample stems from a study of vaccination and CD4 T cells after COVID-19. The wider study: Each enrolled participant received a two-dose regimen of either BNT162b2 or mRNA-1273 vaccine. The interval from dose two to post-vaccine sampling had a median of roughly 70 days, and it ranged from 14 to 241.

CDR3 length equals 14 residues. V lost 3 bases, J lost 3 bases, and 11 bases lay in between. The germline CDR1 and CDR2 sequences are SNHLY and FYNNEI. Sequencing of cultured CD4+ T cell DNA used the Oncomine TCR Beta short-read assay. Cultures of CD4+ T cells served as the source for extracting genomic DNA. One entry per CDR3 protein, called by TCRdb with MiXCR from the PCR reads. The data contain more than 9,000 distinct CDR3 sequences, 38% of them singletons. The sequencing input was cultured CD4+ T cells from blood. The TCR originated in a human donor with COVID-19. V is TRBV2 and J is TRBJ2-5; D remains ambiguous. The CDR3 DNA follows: TGTGCCAGCAGTGATCCCCCAGGAAAAGAGACCCAGTACTTC. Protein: CASSDPPGKETQYF.